The 8 T cell receptor beta chains below were found in one sample sequenced in a study of shared clonotypes between healthy human individuals. Sequencing used immunoSEQ multiplex PCR; TCRdb keeps in-frame clones, though not all of them. Among about 2.4 million clones listed, roughly 92% were seen once. Sequenced sample: naive CD4+ T cells sorted from blood. Subset noted: CD45RA+ positively selected. The receptors were gathered from a man younger than 35 in good health.

The chain has TRBV6-6 and TRBJ2-7; D remains ambiguous. V was pared by 2 bases and J by 1 base, with 6 bases between. The CDR3 has 13 amino acids. Germline V gene data show CDR1 as MNHNY and CDR2 as SVGAGI (reference sequence). The CDR3 coding sequence is TGTGCCAGCAGTTACGGATTTTCCTACGAGCAGTACTTC. Encoded protein: CASSYGFSYEQYF.

Notes on this clone: At the DNA level, this CDR3 is encoded by other sequences in the same sample as well. This chain links TRBV10-3 with TRBJ2-7; D remains ambiguous. The CDR3 has 12 residues. V dropped 5 bases and J dropped 1 base, with 6 bases sitting between them. CDR1 and CDR2 (germline): ENHRY, SYGVKD. The CDR3 is CAISTGSYEQYF. DNA of the CDR3: TGTGCCATCAGTACCGGGTCCTACGAGCAGTACTTC.

This clone is a singleton in its sample. The chain joins TRBV7-2 to TRBJ2-7, with D possibly called TRBD1 or TRBD2 (5 bases each). Germline lookup yields CDR1 SGHTA and CDR2 FQGNSA. The V end was cut by 3 bases, the J end by 7 bases, with 16 bases between. The CDR3 has 14 residues. CDR3 amino acids: CASSFLAGSREQYF. For the CDR3, the DNA is TGTGCCAGCAGCTTTTTGGCAGGGAGTCGGGAGCAGTACTTC.

The chain couples TRBV2 to TRBJ1-3; 9 bases line up with TRBD1. Germline V CDR1 and CDR2: SNHLY, FYNNEI. The CDR3 spans 14 residues. Trimming cost V 9 bases and J 0 bases; bases outside gene matches: 3. The CDR3 region has the DNA TGTGCCAGTAAGGGACAGGGCTCTGGAAACACCATATATTTT. Translating gives CASKGQGSGNTIYF.

The rearrangement uses TRBV9 and TRBJ1-3; maybe TRBD1 (5 bases). This CDR3 comprises 15 residues. With 3 bases removed from V and 2 bases from J, the gap between germline ends came to 12 bases. The germline gives CDR1 SGDLS, CDR2 YYNGEE. DNA of the CDR3: TGTGCCAGCAGCGGGCAGGGAAAGCCTGGAAACACCATATATTTT. Its protein is CASSGQGKPGNTIYF.

The chain couples TRBV6-5 to TRBJ1-1; the match to TRBD1 covers 7 bases. V trimming: 5 bases; J trimming: 5 bases; junction bases outside the gene matches: 5. The CDR3 covers 13 residues. Germline-derived CDR1 and CDR2 are MNHEY and SVGAGI. CDR3 nucleotides: TGTGCCAGCAGTAGAGGGGGACAGACTGAAGCTTTCTTT. Its protein product is CASSRGGQTEAFF.

The chain uses TRBV19 and TRBJ2-2; D possibly corresponds to TRBD1 (6 bases). This CDR3 is built from 14 residues. The V gene lost 7 bases and the J gene lost 7 bases, with 16 bases spanning the gap. In germline, CDR1 is LNHDA, CDR2 SQIVND (reference sequence). The CDR3, as DNA: TGTGCCAGTAAAAGACTGGGGGCCGGCGGGGAGCTGTTTTTT. The encoded protein is CASKRLGAGGELFF.

The chain is built from TRBV30 and TRBJ2-2; D gene uncertain. The V gene's germline CDR1 is GTSNPN and CDR2 SVGIG (reference sequence). This CDR3 spans 13 amino acids. Trimming took 0 bases from V and 6 from J, leaving 8 bases between them. The CDR3 region has the DNA TGTGCCTGGAGTGTGACAATGGCCGGGGAGCTGTTTTTT. Translation gives CAWSVTMAGELFF.